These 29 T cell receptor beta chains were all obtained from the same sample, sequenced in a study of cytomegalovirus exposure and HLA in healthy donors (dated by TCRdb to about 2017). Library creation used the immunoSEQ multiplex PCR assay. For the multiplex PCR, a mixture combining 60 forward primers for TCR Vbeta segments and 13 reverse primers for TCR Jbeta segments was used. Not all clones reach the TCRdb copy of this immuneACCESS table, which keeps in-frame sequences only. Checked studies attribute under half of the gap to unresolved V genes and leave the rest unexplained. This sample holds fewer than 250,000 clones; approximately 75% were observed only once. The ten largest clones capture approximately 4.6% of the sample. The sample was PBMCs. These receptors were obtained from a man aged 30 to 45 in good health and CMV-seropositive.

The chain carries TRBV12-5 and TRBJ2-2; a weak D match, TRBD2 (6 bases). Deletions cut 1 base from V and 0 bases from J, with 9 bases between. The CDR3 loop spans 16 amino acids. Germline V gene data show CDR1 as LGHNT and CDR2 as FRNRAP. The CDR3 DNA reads TGTGCTAGTGGTTTGGCCTGGGGGGCGAACACCGGGGAGCTGTTTTTT. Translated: CASGLAWGANTGELFF.

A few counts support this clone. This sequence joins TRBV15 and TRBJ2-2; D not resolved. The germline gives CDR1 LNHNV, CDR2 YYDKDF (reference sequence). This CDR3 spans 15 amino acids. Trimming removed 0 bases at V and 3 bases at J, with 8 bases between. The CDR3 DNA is TGTGCCACCAGCAGAGATAGGAGTGACACCGGGGAGCTGTTTTTT. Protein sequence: CATSRDRSDTGELFF.

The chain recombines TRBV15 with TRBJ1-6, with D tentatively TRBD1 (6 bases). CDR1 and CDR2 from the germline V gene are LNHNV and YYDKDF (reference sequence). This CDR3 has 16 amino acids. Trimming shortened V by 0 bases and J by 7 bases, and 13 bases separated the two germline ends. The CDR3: CATSRDTGFNNSPLHF. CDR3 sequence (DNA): TGTGCCACCAGCAGAGATACAGGGTTTAACAATTCACCCCTCCACTTT.

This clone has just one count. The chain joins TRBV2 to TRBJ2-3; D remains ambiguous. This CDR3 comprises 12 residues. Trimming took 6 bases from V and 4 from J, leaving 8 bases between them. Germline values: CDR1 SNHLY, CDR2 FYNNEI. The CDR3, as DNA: TGTGCCAGCAGGGGTCAGGCAGATACGCAGTATTTT. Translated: CASRGQADTQYF.

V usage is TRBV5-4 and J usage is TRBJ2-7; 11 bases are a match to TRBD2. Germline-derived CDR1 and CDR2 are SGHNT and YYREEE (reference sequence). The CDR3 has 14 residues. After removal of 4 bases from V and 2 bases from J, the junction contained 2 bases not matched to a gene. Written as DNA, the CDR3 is TGTGCCAGCAGCGTTAGCGGGGGGGCCTACGAGCAGTACTTC. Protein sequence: CASSVSGGAYEQYF.

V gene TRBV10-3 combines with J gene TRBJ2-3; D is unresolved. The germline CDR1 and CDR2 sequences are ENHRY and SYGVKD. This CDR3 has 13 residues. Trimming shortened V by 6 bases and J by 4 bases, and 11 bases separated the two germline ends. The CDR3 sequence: CAISRLSPDTQYF. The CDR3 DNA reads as TGTGCCATCAGCCGTCTTAGCCCAGATACGCAGTATTTT.

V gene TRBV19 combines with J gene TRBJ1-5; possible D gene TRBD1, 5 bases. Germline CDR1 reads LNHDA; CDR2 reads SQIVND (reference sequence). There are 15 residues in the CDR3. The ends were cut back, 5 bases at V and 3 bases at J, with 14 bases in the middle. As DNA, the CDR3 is TGTGCCAGTAGTCCATCGAGACAGACCAATCAGCCCCAGCATTTT. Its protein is CASSPSRQTNQPQHF. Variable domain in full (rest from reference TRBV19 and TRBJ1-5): DGGITQSPKYLFRKEGQNVTLSCEQNLNHDAMYWYRQDPGQGLRLIYYSQIVNDFQKGDIAEGYSVSREKKESFPLTVTSAQKNPTAFYLCASSPSRQTNQPQHFGDGTRLSIL.

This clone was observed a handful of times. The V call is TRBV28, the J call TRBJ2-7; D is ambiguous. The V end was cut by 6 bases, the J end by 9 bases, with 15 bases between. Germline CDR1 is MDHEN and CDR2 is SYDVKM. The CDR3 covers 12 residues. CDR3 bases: TGTGCCAGCAGCTCTACCCTACGGTGGCAGTACTTC. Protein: CASSSTLRWQYF.

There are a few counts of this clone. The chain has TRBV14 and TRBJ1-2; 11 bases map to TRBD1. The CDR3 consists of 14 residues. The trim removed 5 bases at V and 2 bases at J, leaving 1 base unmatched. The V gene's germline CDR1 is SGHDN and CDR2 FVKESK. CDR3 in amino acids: CASSGQGANYGYTF. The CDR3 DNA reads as TGTGCCAGCAGCGGACAGGGGGCCAACTATGGCTACACCTTC.

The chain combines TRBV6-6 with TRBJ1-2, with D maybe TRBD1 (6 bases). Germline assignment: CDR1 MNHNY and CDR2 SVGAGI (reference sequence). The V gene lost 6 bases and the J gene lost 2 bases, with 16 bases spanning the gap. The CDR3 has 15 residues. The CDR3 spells CASSPGQGQNYGYTF. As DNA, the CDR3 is TGTGCCAGCAGCCCAGGGCAGGGGCAGAACTATGGCTACACCTTC.

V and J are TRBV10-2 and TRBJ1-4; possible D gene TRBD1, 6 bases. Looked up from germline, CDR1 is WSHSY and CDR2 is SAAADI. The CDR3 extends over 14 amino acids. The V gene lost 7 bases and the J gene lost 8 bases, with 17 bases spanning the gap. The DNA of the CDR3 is TGCGCCAGCACCCCCCAGGGGCTGAACGAAAAACTGTTTTTT. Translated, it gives CASTPQGLNEKLFF.

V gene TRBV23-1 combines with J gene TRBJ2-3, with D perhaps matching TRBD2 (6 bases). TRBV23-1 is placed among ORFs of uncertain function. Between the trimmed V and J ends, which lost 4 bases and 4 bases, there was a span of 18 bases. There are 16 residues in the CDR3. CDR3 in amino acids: CASSRFSGSRADTQYF. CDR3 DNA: TGCGCCAGCAGTCGGTTTAGCGGATCGAGAGCAGATACGCAGTATTTT.

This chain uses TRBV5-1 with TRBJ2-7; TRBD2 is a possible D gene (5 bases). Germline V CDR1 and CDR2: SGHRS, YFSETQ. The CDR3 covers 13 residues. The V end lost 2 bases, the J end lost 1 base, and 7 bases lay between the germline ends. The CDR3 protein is CASSLRESYEQYF. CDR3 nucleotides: TGCGCCAGCAGCTTAAGGGAGTCCTACGAGCAGTACTTC.

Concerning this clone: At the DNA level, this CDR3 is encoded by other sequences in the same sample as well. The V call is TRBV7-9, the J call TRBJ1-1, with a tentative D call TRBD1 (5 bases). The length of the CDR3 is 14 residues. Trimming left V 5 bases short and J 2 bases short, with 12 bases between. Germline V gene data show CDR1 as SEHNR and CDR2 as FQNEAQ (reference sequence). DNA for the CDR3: TGTGCCAGCAGCCTGACCGGGGGTAACACTGAAGCTTTCTTT. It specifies CASSLTGGNTEAFF.

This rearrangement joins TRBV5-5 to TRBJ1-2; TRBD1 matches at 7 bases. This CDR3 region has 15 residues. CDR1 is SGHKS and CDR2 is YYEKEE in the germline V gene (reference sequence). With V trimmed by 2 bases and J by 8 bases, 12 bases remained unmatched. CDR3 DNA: TGTGCCAGCAGCTTAGGGGGCGGTTCCCTGATCGGCTACACCTTC. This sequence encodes CASSLGGGSLIGYTF.

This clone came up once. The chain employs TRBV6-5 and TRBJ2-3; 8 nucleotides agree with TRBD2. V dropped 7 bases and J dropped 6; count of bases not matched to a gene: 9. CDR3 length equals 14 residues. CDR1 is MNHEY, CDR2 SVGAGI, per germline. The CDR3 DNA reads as TGTGCCAGCATCGGAGCGGGAGCGGGGGATACGCAGTATTTT. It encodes CASIGAGAGDTQYF.

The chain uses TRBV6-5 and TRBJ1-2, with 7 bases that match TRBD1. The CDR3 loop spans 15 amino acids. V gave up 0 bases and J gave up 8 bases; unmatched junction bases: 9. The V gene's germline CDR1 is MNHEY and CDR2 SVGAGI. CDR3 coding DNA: TGTGCCAGCAGTTACTCGTATGGACAGGCGATGGGCTACACCTTC. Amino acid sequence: CASSYSYGQAMGYTF.

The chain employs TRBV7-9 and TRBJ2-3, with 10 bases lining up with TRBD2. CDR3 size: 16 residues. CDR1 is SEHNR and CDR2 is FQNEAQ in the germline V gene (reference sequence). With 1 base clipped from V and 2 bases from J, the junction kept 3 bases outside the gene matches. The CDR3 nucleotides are TGTGCCAGCAGCTTAGGGACTAGCGGCCCCACAGATACGCAGTATTTT. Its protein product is CASSLGTSGPTDTQYF.

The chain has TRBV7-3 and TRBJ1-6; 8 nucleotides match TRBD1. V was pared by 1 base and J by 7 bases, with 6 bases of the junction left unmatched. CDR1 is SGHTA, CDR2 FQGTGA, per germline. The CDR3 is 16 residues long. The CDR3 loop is CASSLNRGIENSPLHF. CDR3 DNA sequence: TGTGCCAGCAGCTTAAACAGGGGGATCGAAAATTCACCCCTCCACTTT.

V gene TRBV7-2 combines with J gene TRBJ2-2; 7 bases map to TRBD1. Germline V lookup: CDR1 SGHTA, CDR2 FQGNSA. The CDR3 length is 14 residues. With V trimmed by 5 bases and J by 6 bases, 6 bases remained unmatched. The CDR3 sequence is CASSIGQAAGELFF. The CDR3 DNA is TGTGCCAGCAGCATAGGACAGGCGGCCGGGGAGCTGTTTTTT.

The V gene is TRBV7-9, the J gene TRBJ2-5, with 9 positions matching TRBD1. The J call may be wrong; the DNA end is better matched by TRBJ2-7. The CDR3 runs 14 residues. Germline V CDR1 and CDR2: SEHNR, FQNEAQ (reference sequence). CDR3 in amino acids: CASSGPGQGYEQYF. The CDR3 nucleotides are TGTGCCAGCAGCGGACCGGGACAGGGCTACGAGCAGTACTTC.

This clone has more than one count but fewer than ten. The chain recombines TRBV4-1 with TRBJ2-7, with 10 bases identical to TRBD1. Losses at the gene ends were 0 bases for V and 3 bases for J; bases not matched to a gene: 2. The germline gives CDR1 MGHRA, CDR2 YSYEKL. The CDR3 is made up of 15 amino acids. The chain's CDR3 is CASSQEDRGLYEQYF. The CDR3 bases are TGCGCCAGCAGCCAAGAAGACAGGGGGCTCTACGAGCAGTACTTC.

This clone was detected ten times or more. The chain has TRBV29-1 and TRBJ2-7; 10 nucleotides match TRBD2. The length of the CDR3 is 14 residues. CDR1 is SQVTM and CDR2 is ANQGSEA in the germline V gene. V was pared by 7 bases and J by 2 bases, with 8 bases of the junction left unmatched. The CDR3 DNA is TGCAGCGCACTTCTGGGGACTAGCGCCTACGAGCAGTACTTC. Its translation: CSALLGTSAYEQYF.

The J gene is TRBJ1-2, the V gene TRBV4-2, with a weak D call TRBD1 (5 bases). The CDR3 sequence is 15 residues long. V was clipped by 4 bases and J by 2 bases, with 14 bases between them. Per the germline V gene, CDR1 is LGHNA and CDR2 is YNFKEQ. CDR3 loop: CASSLRTGGNYGYTF. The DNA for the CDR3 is TGTGCCAGCAGCCTAAGGACGGGGGGAAACTATGGCTACACCTTC.

CDR3 in amino acids: CASSFPGDYQPQHF. The CDR3 region has the DNA TGTGCCAGCAGTTTCCCCGGCGACTATCAGCCCCAGCATTTT. The chain couples TRBV28 to TRBJ1-5; no firm D call. In germline, CDR1 is MDHEN, CDR2 SYDVKM. CDR3 length: 14 residues. V lost 3 bases, J lost 5 bases, and 11 bases lay in between.

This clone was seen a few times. The CDR3 loop is CASSLSPSPRTEAFF. In DNA form, the CDR3 reads TGTGCCAGCAGTTTATCACCCTCGCCACGGACTGAAGCTTTCTTT. This chain connects TRBV27 to TRBJ1-1, with D hard to call. This CDR3 has 15 amino acids. Per the germline V gene, CDR1 is MNHEY and CDR2 is SMNVEV (reference sequence). Trimming removed 0 bases at V and 5 bases at J, with 13 bases between.

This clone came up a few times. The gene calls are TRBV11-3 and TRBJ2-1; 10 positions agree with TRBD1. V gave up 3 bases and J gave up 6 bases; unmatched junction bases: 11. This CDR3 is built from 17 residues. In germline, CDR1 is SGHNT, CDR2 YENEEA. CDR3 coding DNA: TGTGCCAGCAGCTTCGGTTTCGGGACAGGGGTTACCAATGAGCAGTTCTTC. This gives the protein CASSFGFGTGVTNEQFF.

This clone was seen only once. This CDR3 is CASSLASLNTEAFF. Here the CDR3 DNA reads TGTGCCAGCAGCTTAGCTTCTCTAAACACTGAAGCTTTCTTT. This chain connects TRBV7-2 to TRBJ1-1; D remains unclear. The CDR3 is 14 residues long. CDR1 is SGHTA, CDR2 FQGNSA, per germline. V was trimmed by 0 bases and J by 2 bases, leaving 7 bases between them.

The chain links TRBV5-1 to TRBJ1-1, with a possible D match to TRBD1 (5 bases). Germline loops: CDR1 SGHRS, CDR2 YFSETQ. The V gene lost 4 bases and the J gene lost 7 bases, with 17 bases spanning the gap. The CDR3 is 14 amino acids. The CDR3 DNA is TGCGCCAGCAGCGGGACTGACTTTGGGGGTGAAGCTTTCTTT. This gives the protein CASSGTDFGGEAFF.